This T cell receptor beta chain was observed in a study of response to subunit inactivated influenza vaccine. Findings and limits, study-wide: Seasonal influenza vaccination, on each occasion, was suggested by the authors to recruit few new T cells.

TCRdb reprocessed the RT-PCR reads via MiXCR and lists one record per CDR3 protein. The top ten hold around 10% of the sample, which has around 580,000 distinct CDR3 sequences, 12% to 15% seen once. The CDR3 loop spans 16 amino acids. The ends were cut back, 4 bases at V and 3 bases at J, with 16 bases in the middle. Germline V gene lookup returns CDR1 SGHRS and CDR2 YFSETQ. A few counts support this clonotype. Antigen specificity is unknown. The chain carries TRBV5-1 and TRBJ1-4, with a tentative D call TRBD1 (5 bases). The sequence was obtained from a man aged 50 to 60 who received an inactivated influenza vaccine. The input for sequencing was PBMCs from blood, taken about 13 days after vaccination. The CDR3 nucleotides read TGCGCCAGCAGCCCTCGGCCAGGGTCGTCTAATGAAAAACTGTTTTTT. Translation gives CASSPRPGSSNEKLFF.